This TCR beta chain emerged from a study of human T cells and chemical hapten exposure. Whole-study context: For sensitization, 2% DPC was applied to a 2 cm by 2 cm patch of upper inner arm skin. Patients were given diphenylcyclopropenone on the scalp weekly across the approximately 24-week study.

TCRdb called the RACE reads again in MiXCR, with one record for every CDR3 protein. Of about 82,000 distinct CDR3 sequences listed, roughly 10% are singletons. Germline-derived CDR1 and CDR2 are SQVTM and ANQGSEA. V lost 6 bases, J lost 2 bases, and 11 bases lay in between. The CDR3 runs 13 residues. Documented time point: patch test 2, 6 weeks after DPC sensitization. As to treatment: therapeutic diphenylcyclopropenone sensitization with weekly scalp DPC. Samples of blood were obtained prior to the application of each patch test. This chain links TRBV29-1 with TRBJ2-1; D ambiguous. The source material was whole blood, sampled in connection with sensitization to the hapten diphenylcyclopropenone (DPC). The receptor was derived from a woman in her fifties or sixties with alopecia areata. Some clones in this sample may be carry-over from other donors' samples. CDR3 sequence reads: CSVVHRAYNEQFF. Written as DNA, the CDR3 is TGCAGCGTGGTGCACAGAGCCTACAATGAGCAGTTCTTC.